The sequence of this T cell receptor (beta chain) was determined in a study of CD4 T cells in relation to SARS-CoV-2 and coronaviruses. Across the whole study: TCR beta CDR3s were sequenced after roughly nine-day antigen culture of PBMCs. Regarding the study as a whole: No donor gave both pre-pandemic and post-infection samples.

Worth noting for this clone: Its matching antigen is unknown.

The germline CDR1 and CDR2 sequences are MNHEY and SVGAGI. The length of the CDR3 is 14 residues. Trimming pared 7 bases from V and 2 bases from J, leaving 14 bases between. Assay used: immunoSEQ multiplex PCR; TCRdb lists only in-frame clones, some missing. The table records about 24,000 clones, about 75% of them present only once. Before the COVID-19 pandemic, during about 2010-2019, CD4+ T cells were taken from unexposed donors. CD4+ T cells were isolated from the cells after around eleven days of culture. Testing used SARS-CoV-2 S/N and four cold-coronavirus spikes on unexposed-donor CD4+ T cells, cells permitting. Cultures held some 1.8 million PBMCs per well with roughly 10 IU/ml IL-2.

The sample comprised CD4+ T cells from PBMCs, cultured in vitro. This chain connects TRBV6-5 to TRBJ1-2, with D possibly matching TRBD1 (6 bases). The sequence was collected from a human donor in good health. The CDR3: CASIDFRGNYGYTF. CDR3 DNA: TGTGCCAGCATCGACTTCAGGGGAAACTATGGCTACACCTTC.